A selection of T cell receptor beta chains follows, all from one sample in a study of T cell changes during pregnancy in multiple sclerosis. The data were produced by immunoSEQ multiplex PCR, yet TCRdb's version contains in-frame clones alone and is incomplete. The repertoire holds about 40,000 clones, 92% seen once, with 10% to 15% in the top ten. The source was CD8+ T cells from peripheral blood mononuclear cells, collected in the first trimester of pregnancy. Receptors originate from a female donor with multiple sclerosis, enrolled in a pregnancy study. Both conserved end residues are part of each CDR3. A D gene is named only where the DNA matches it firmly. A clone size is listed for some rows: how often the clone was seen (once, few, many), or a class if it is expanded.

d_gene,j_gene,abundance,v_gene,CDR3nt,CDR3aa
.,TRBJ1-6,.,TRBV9,TGTGCCAGCAGCGCCGGGGACAAGGGTTCACCCCTCCACTTT,CASSAGDKGSPLHF
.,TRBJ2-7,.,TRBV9,TGTGCCAGCAGCGTAGAGTGGGACATGTCCTACGAGCAGTACTTC,CASSVEWDMSYEQYF
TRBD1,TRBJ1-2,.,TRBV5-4,TGTGCCAGCAGCCCGGGACAGGGCTCGAGCGGCTACACCTTC,CASSPGQGSSGYTF
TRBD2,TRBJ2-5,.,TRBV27,TGTGCCAGCAGCCTTAGCGGGGGGCCCCAAGAGACCCAGTACTTC,CASSLSGGPQETQYF
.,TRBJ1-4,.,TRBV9,TGTGCCAGCAGCGTAGGGGGGGGAAAACTGTTTTTT,CASSVGGGKLFF
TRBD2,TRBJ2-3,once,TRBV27,TGTGCCAGCAGTTTGCACCTCCCGGGACTAGCGGGTATCACAGATACGCAGTATTTT,CASSLHLPGLAGITDTQYF
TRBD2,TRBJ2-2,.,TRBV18,TGTGCCAGCTCGTTCAGCGGGGGAGCGAGCGGGGAGCTGTTTTTT,CASSFSGGASGELFF
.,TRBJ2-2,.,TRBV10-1,TGCGCCAGCAGTGCTGGGGAGACCGGGGAGCTGTTTTTT,CASSAGETGELFF
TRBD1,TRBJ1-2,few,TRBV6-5,TGTGCCAGCAGCACGGACAGGTACTATGGCTACACCTTC,CASSTDRYYGYTF
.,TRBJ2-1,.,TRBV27,TGTGCCAGCAGTTTAGAGAACAATGAGCAGTTCTTC,CASSLENNEQFF
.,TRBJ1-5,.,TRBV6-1,TGTGCCAGCGGAGACAGTCCTAATCAGCCCCAGCATTTT,CASGDSPNQPQHF
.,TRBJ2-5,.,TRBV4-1,TGCGCCAGCAGCCAAGGCCTTAGCGAGACCCAGTACTTC,CASSQGLSETQYF
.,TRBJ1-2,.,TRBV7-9,TGTGCCAGCAGCCTGACGGGAGATGGCTACACCTTC,CASSLTGDGYTF
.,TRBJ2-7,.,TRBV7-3,TGTGCCAGCAGCTTGGGGACTCCTTACGAGCAGTACTTC,CASSLGTPYEQYF
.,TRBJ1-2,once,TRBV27,TGTGCCAGCAGTATTCAGGCTAACTATGGCTACACCTTC,CASSIQANYGYTF
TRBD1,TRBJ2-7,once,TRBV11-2,TGTGCCAGCAGCTTAGGGACAGGGGGGATCTACGAGCAGTACTTC,CASSLGTGGIYEQYF
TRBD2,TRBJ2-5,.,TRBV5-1,TGCGCCAGCAGCCCGTCGGGGGGGCGGCAAGAGACCCAGTACTTC,CASSPSGGRQETQYF
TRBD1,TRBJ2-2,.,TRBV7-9,TGTGCCAGCAGCTTAGCTGTCAGGGGGCGCACCGGGGAGCTGTTTTTT,CASSLAVRGRTGELFF
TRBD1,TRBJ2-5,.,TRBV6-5,TGTGCCAGCACTAAAGGGGGCGAGTGGGAGACCCAGTACTTC,CASTKGGEWETQYF
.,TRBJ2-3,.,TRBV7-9,TGTGCCAGCAGCTTTCTGAGTCAGGGCTCGGATACGCAGTATTTT,CASSFLSQGSDTQYF
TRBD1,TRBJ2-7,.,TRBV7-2,TGTGCCAGCAGCCCAGGGTCAGGGGGCATTAACTACGAGCAGTACTTC,CASSPGSGGINYEQYF
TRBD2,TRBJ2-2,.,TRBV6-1,TGTGCCAGCAGTGAACTAGCGGGGGGCACCGGGGAGCTGTTTTTT,CASSELAGGTGELFF
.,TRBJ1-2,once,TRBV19,TGTGCCAGCCTTCCTGGCCCAGGGTACGGCGGCTACACCTTC,CASLPGPGYGGYTF
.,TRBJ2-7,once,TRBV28,TGTGCCAGCAGTTTCGGCAGGGTAGGGTACGAGCAGTACTTC,CASSFGRVGYEQYF
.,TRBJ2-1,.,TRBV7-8,TGTGCCAGCAGCCCCCACGGAAGGGGGGGGCCTGGCGAATTCTTC,CASSPHGRGGPGEFF
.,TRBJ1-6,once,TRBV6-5,TGTGCCAGTAGGAGCTCCTATAATTCACCCCTCCACTTT,CASRSSYNSPLHF
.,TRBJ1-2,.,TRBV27,TGTGCCAGCAGTGCACAGGTTAACTATGGCTACACCTTC,CASSAQVNYGYTF
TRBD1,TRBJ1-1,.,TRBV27,TGTGCCAGCAGTTTATCCGGCAGGGGGCCTGAAGCTTTCTTT,CASSLSGRGPEAFF
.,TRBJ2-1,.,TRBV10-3,TGTGCCATCAGTGAGTCGGAGGTCAGCTCCTACAATGAGCAGTTCTTC,CAISESEVSSYNEQFF
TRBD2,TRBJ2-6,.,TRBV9,TGTGCCAGCAGCTCCTCTAGCGGGGGGTCCTCTGGGGCCAACGTCCTGACTTTC,CASSSSSGGSSGANVLTF
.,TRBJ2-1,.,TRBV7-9,TGTGCCAGCAGCCCCATGCGGGGCTCCTACAATGAGCAGTTCTTC,CASSPMRGSYNEQFF
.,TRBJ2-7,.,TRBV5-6,TGTGCCAGCAGCTTGGGACAGCATTACTACGAGCAGTACTTC,CASSLGQHYYEQYF
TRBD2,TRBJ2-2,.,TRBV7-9,TGTGCCAGCAGCCCCGGGACTAGCACCGGGGAGCTGTTTTTT,CASSPGTSTGELFF
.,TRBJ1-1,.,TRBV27,TGTGCCAGCAAAGGGCCAGGACAGAGAGCTGAAGCTTTCTTT,CASKGPGQRAEAFF
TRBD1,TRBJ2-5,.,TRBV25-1,TGTGCCAGCAGTCGACGGGACAGGGCAGGAGAGACCCAGTACTTC,CASSRRDRAGETQYF
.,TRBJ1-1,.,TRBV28,TGTGCCAGCAACCACTACGCCCAGGGTAACACTGAAGCTTTCTTT,CASNHYAQGNTEAFF
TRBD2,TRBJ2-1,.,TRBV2,TGTGCCAGCAGTGAAAGCGGGGGGGCTGGAGAGCAGTTCTTC,CASSESGGAGEQFF
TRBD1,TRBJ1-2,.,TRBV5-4,TGTGCCAGCAGCTTAGGCAGGGGGGTAAACTATGGCTACACCTTC,CASSLGRGVNYGYTF